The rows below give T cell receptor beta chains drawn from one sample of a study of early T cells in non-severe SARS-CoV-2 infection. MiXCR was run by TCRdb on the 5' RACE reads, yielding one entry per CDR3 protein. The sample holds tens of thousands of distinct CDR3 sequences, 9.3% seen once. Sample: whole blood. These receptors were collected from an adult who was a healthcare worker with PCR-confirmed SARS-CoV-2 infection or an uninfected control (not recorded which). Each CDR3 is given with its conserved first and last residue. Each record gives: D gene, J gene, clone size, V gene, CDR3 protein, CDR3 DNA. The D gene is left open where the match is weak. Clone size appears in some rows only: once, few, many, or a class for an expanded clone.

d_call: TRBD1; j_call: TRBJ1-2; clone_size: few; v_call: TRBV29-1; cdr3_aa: CTAQGANYGYTF; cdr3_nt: TGCACCGCCCAGGGGGCCAACTATGGCTACACCTTC
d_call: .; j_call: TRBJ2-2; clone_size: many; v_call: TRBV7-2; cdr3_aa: CASSLTQAGELFF; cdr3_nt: TGTGCCAGCAGCTTAACCCAGGCCGGGGAGCTGTTTTTT
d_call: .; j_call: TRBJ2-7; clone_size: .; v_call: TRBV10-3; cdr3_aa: CAISDPYTTDSHEQYF; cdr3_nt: TGTGCCATCAGTGACCCCTATACTACGGACAGTCACGAGCAGTACTTC
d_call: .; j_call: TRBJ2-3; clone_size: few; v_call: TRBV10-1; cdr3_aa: CASSESGTLPDTQYF; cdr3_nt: TGCGCCAGCAGTGAGTCGGGGACCCTGCCAGATACGCAGTATTTT
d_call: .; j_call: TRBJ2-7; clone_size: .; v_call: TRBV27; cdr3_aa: CASSLSQPSYYEQYF; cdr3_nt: TGTGCCAGCAGTTTATCTCAGCCGTCTTATTACGAGCAGTACTTC
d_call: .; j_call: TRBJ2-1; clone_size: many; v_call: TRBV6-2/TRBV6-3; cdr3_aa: CASSYPRVWSYNEQFF; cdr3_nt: TGTGCCAGCAGTTACCCCAGGGTTTGGTCCTACAATGAGCAGTTCTTC
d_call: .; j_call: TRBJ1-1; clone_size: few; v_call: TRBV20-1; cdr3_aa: CSAMEGGRGAFF; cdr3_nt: TGCAGTGCTATGGAGGGGGGGCGCGGAGCTTTCTTT
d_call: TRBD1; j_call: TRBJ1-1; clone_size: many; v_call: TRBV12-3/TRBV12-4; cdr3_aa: CASTRTGTGEAFF; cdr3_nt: TGTGCCAGCACCCGAACCGGGACAGGGGAAGCTTTCTTT
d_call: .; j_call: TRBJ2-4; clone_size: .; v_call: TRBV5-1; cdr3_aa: CASSLIPAGMNIQYF; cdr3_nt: TGCGCCAGCAGCTTAATTCCGGCAGGCATGAACATTCAGTACTTC
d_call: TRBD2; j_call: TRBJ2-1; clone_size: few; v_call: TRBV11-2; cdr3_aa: CASSLRGTTDVNEQFF; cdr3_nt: TGTGCCAGCAGCTTACGCGGGACTACGGATGTAAATGAGCAGTTCTTC
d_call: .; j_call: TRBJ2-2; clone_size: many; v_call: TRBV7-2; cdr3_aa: CASSTITGELFF; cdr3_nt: TGTGCCAGCAGCACGATCACCGGGGAGCTGTTTTTT
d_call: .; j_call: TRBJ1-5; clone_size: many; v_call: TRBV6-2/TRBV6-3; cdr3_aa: CASSKETGGSNQPQHF; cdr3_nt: TGTGCCAGCAGTAAGGAAACAGGCGGTAGCAATCAGCCCCAGCATTTT
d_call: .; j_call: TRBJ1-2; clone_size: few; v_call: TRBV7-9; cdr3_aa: CASSLGSGPGYGYTF; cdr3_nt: TGTGCCAGCAGCCTAGGGTCGGGACCCGGCTATGGCTACACCTTC
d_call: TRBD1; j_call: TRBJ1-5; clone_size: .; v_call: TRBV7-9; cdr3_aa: CASSFGTGAYSNQPQHF; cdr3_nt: TGTGCCAGCAGCTTTGGGACAGGGGCTTATAGCAATCAGCCCCAGCATTTT
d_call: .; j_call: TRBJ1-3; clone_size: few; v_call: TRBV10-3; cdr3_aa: CAISGRLVSGNTIYF; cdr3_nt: TGTGCCATCAGTGGCCGACTGGTCTCTGGAAACACCATATATTTT
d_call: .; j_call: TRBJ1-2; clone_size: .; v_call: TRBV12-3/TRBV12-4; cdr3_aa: CASSLYGGEGYGYTF; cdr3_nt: TGTGCCAGCAGTTTGTATGGTGGGGAGGGGTATGGCTACACCTTC
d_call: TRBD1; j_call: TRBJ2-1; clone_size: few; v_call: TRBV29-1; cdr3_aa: CSVALYGTGNNEQFF; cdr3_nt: TGCAGCGTTGCCCTTTACGGGACAGGGAACAATGAGCAGTTCTTC
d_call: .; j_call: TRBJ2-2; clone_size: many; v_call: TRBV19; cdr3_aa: CASSIVRQRGGNTGELFF; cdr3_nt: TGTGCCAGTAGTATAGTTCGGCAGCGAGGGGGAAACACCGGGGAGCTGTTTTTT
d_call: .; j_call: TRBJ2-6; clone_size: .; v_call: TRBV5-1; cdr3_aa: CASSFRTGANVLTF; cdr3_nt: TGCGCCAGCAGCTTCCGGACTGGGGCCAACGTCCTGACTTTC
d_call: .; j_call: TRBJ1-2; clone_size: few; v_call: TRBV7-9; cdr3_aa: CASSTANYGYTF; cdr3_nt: TGTGCCAGCTCGACGGCTAACTATGGCTACACCTTC
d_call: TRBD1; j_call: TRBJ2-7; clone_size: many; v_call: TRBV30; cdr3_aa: CAWSLGQGAYEQYF; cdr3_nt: TGTGCCTGGAGTCTTGGACAGGGGGCCTACGAGCAGTACTTC
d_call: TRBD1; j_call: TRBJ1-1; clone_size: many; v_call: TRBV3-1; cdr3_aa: CASSQDLTGDTHGRAFF; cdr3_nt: TGTGCCAGCAGCCAAGATCTGACAGGGGACACCCATGGGAGAGCTTTCTTT
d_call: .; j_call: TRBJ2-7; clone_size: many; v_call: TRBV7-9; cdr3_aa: CASSLVPGDYEQYF; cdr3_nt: TGTGCCAGCAGCTTAGTCCCGGGGGACTACGAGCAGTACTTC